A single sample gave rise to the 9 T cell receptor beta chains below, sequenced in a study of identical twins. TCRdb called the 5' RACE reads again in MiXCR, with one record for every CDR3 protein. The sample records about 530,000 distinct CDR3 sequences, around 15% being singletons. This sample also belongs to another study, concerning yellow fever vaccine responses in identical twins.

Sequencing was performed on CD4+ T cells sorted from blood. The receptor set was obtained from a woman in her late teens or twenties in good health.

The chain links TRBV11-3 to TRBJ2-7, with D perhaps TRBD2 (6 bases). Germline V gene data show CDR1 as SGHNT and CDR2 as YENEEA. V lost 0 bases, J lost 0 bases, and 9 bases lay in between. The CDR3 sequence is 15 residues long. CDR3 sequence reads: CASSLEAGSSYEQYF. DNA for the CDR3: TGTGCCAGCAGCTTAGAGGCGGGGAGCTCCTACGAGCAGTACTTC.

This chain connects TRBV2 to TRBJ2-1, with D possibly matching TRBD2 (6 bases). The V end lost 2 bases, the J end lost 8 bases, and 16 bases lay between the germline ends. The CDR3 sequence is 15 residues long. Germline V gives CDR1 SNHLY, CDR2 FYNNEI. CDR3 DNA sequence: TGTGCCAGCAGTGAAACGGGCGGCGGGAACGATGAGCAGTTCTTC. Amino acids: CASSETGGGNDEQFF.

In its sample, this clonotype was seen many times. J is TRBJ2-5 and V is TRBV24-1; 7 positions match TRBD1. Germline V gene data show CDR1 as KGHDR and CDR2 as SFDVKD. Trimming took 8 bases from V and 4 from J; bases not matched to a gene: 6. There are 13 residues in the CDR3. CDR3 loop: CATNDRERETQYF. CDR3 nucleotide sequence: TGTGCCACCAATGACAGGGAGAGAGAGACCCAGTACTTC.

This clonotype has just a few counts. The CDR3 coding sequence is TGTGCCAGCAGTGTAGCAGGGGTTAACGAGCAGTACTTC. It codes for CASSVAGVNEQYF. This rearrangement joins TRBV6-1 to TRBJ2-7, with D tentatively TRBD1 (6 bases). From germline, CDR1 is MNHNS and CDR2 SASEGT. The CDR3 contains 13 residues. V shed 4 bases and J shed 5 bases, with 12 bases lying between them.

The chain combines TRBV9 with TRBJ2-1; possible D gene TRBD2, 6 bases. The V and J ends lost 0 bases and 10 bases respectively, with 20 bases between them. Per the germline V gene, CDR1 is SGDLS and CDR2 is YYNGEE. This CDR3 contains 16 residues. Here the CDR3 DNA reads TGTGCCAGCAGCGTAGTGGGGAGGAGTGGCGGGACGGAGCAGTTCTTC. Amino acids: CASSVVGRSGGTEQFF.

This chain connects TRBV11-2 to TRBJ2-1, with 9 bases matching TRBD2. The junction had 12 bases not matched to a gene; V was cut back by 5 bases and J by 7 bases. Germline V gene lookup returns CDR1 SGHAT and CDR2 FQNNGV. This CDR3 contains 16 residues. Here the CDR3 DNA reads TGTGCCAGCAGCCAAGGGCTAGCGGGACCTGTGAATGAGCAGTTCTTC. Its protein is CASSQGLAGPVNEQFF.

This clonotype was seen a few times. The chain has TRBV7-9 and TRBJ2-1; 13 bases map to TRBD2. The CDR3 totals 17 residues. V trimming: 7 bases; J trimming: 9 bases; junction bases outside the gene matches: 15. Germline V lookup: CDR1 SEHNR, CDR2 FQNEAQ (reference sequence). CDR3 residues: CASTREGGTSGTGEQFF. The CDR3, as DNA: TGTGCCAGCACCCGGGAGGGGGGGACTAGCGGGACGGGTGAGCAGTTCTTC.

This clonotype was detected only a few times. V gene TRBV2 combines with J gene TRBJ2-1; D may correspond to TRBD1 or TRBD2 (7 bases each). The CDR3 extends over 14 amino acids. Trimming pared 6 bases from V and 5 bases from J, leaving 14 bases between. Germline CDR1 reads SNHLY; CDR2 reads FYNNEI. DNA for the CDR3: TGTGCCAGCAGGGGACTAACAGGGGACAATGAGCAGTTCTTC. It translates to CASRGLTGDNEQFF.

The V call is TRBV5-1, the J call TRBJ2-1, with D uncertain. The V gene's germline CDR1 is SGHRS and CDR2 YFSETQ. There are 16 residues in the CDR3. V lost 0 bases to trimming and J lost 4 bases, with 14 bases between them. In nucleotides, the CDR3 is TGCGCCAGCAGCTTGGTTGGGATTGGGATTTACAATGAGCAGTTCTTC. Protein sequence: CASSLVGIGIYNEQFF.